These 27 T cell receptor beta chains share one sample of origin, sequenced in a study of T-cell reconstitution after alpha-beta-depleted transplantation in children (TCRdb year 2016). In light of the paper, this sample's treatment or condition label describes: allogeneic hematopoietic cell transplantation with graft depleted of TCRalphabeta T cells and CD19 B cells. To prepare the library, PCR was applied. Sequenced using an Illumina HiSeq 2500. TCR library preparation used molecular barcoding, with unique molecular identifiers applied to normalize quantification of the TCRbeta repertoire. Through fastp at Q25 and MiXCR, TCRdb rebuilt clones from the public reads, retaining in-frame beta chains. Each entry is one CDR3 protein sequence, shown with its most common DNA and genes. This sample has approximately 500,000 distinct CDR3 sequences in its table, and roughly 27% of those were observed once. The top ten constitute 30% to 45% of the sample.

The sample in question was PBMCs, obtained before TCRalphabeta/CD19-depleted stem cell transplant. These TCRs come from a boy younger than two with Wiskott-Aldrich syndrome, due to receive a stem cell transplant.

The chain recombines TRBV28 with TRBJ2-5, with D tentatively TRBD2 (6 bases). The V end was cut by 6 bases, the J end by 6 bases, with 17 bases between. This CDR3 contains 14 residues. Germline values: CDR1 MDHEN, CDR2 SYDVKM. The CDR3 DNA is TGTGCCAGCAGGGAAGGAGGGATAGGGAAGACCCAGTACTTC. This sequence encodes CASREGGIGKTQYF.

This chain links TRBV7-2 with TRBJ2-4; D ambiguous. V shed 4 bases and J shed 2 bases, with 6 bases lying between them. Germline V gene sequence: CDR1 SGHTA, CDR2 FQGNSA. The CDR3 has 13 amino acids. Here the CDR3 DNA reads TGTGCCAGCAGCTCTGGGACCAAAAACATTCAGTACTTC. It yields the protein CASSSGTKNIQYF.

The genes are TRBV28 and TRBJ2-1; D call uncertain. CDR3 length: 12 amino acids. Trimming shortened V by 4 bases and J by 3 bases, and 4 bases separated the two germline ends. In germline, CDR1 is MDHEN, CDR2 SYDVKM. The CDR3 DNA is TGTGCCAGCAGTTACGTCTACAATGAGCAGTTCTTC. Residues: CASSYVYNEQFF.

The chain combines TRBV10-3 with TRBJ2-3; D call uncertain. The CDR3 covers 12 residues. CDR1 and CDR2 (germline): ENHRY, SYGVKD. With 6 bases removed from V and 4 bases from J, the gap between germline ends came to 8 bases. CDR3 DNA: TGTGCCATCAGCGGAGCACCAGATACGCAGTATTTT. It specifies CAISGAPDTQYF.

The rearrangement uses TRBV6-1 and TRBJ2-1; the match to TRBD2 covers 7 bases. The germline gives CDR1 MNHNS, CDR2 SASEGT. Germline trimming cut 4 bases from V and 4 bases from J; bases unmatched to any gene: 7. There are 15 residues in the CDR3. The CDR3 is CASSAPSGEYNEQFF. The CDR3 nucleotides are TGTGCCAGCAGTGCCCCTAGCGGCGAATACAATGAGCAGTTCTTC.

This clonotype was seen only a few times. V and J are TRBV6-1 and TRBJ2-5, with a tentative D call TRBD2 (5 bases). This CDR3 spans 16 amino acids. The V gene lost 6 bases and the J gene lost 4 bases, with 21 bases spanning the gap. CDR1 MNHNS and CDR2 SASEGT come from the germline V gene. The CDR3 loop reads CASRKDNGGRLETQYF. The CDR3, as DNA: TGTGCCAGCAGAAAAGACAACGGAGGAAGATTAGAGACCCAGTACTTC.

The chain is built from TRBV27 and TRBJ2-2, with 15 positions matching TRBD2. Unmatched junction bases numbered 7, after V lost 4 bases and J lost 7 bases. The germline gives CDR1 MNHEY, CDR2 SMNVEV (reference sequence). The CDR3 is 17 residues long. For the CDR3, the DNA is TGTGCCAGCAGTTCCGGACTAGCGGGAGGGGCCATCGGGGAGCTGTTTTTT. This encodes CASSSGLAGGAIGELFF.

The J gene is TRBJ2-1, the V gene TRBV7-9; 12 bases map to TRBD1. Germline lookup yields CDR1 SEHNR and CDR2 FQNEAQ (reference sequence). This CDR3 has 16 residues. V gave up 5 bases and J gave up 9 bases; unmatched junction bases: 11. The CDR3 DNA sequence: TGTGCCAGCAGCCTGATCAGGGCGGGACAGGGGGCTGAGCAGTTCTTC. Translating it yields CASSLIRAGQGAEQFF.

The gene calls are TRBV27 and TRBJ2-5; 8 nucleotides agree with TRBD1. The length of the CDR3 is 15 residues. The germline V gene has CDR1 MNHEY and CDR2 SMNVEV (reference sequence). V shed 7 bases and J 4 bases; nucleotides not matched to a gene: 11. The CDR3 region is CASKEQGAPVETQYF. CDR3 nucleotide sequence: TGTGCCAGCAAAGAGCAGGGGGCACCGGTAGAGACCCAGTACTTC.

This chain links TRBV19 with TRBJ2-1, with a possible D match to TRBD1 (5 bases). This CDR3 spans 14 amino acids. Trimming pared 3 bases from V and 7 bases from J, leaving 13 bases between. From germline, CDR1 is LNHDA and CDR2 SQIVND (reference sequence). DNA of the CDR3: TGTGCCAGTAGTATTCAGGGCCGGAGTAATGAGCAGTTCTTC. Amino acids: CASSIQGRSNEQFF.

This chain links TRBV7-9 with TRBJ2-3; 9 positions match TRBD1. CDR3 length: 16 amino acids. J gave up 2 bases and V 5 bases, and 8 bases lay outside the gene matches. Germline CDR1 and CDR2: SEHNR and FQNEAQ (reference sequence). DNA for the CDR3: TGTGCCAGCAGCCCTCGGACAGGGGCTTACACAGATACGCAGTATTTT. It codes for CASSPRTGAYTDTQYF.

The chain has TRBV10-3 and TRBJ2-2; a weak D match, TRBD1 (6 bases). The CDR3 has 14 amino acids. Deletions cut 7 bases from V and 5 bases from J, with 14 bases between. The germline V gene has CDR1 ENHRY and CDR2 SYGVKD. The CDR3 bases are TGTGCCATCAATACAGGGCCGTCAACCGGGGAGCTGTTTTTT. Protein: CAINTGPSTGELFF.

The CDR3 is CASSVGQGVNNEQFF. DNA of the CDR3: TGCGCCAGCAGCGTAGGACAGGGGGTAAACAATGAGCAGTTCTTC. The genes are TRBV5-1 and TRBJ2-1; 10 nucleotides match TRBD1. In germline, CDR1 is SGHRS, CDR2 YFSETQ. The J segment lost 5 bases and the V segment lost 4 bases, leaving 6 bases of the junction unmatched. This CDR3 contains 15 residues.

In its sample, this clonotype was seen a few times. The V and J genes are TRBV7-6 and TRBJ2-3; TRBD2 matches at 10 bases. The CDR3 sequence is 17 residues long. Germline V gene data show CDR1 as SGHVS and CDR2 as FNYEAQ. J was trimmed by 3 bases and V by 5 bases; bases with no gene match: 11. CDR3 DNA: TGTGCCAGCAGCCCGGGGGCTAGCGGGAGTATTACAGATACGCAGTATTTT. Residues: CASSPGASGSITDTQYF.

The CDR3 sequence: CASSLGVGAGNEQFF. The CDR3 DNA follows: TGCGCCAGCAGCTTGGGCGTGGGAGCGGGGAATGAGCAGTTCTTC. The chain is built from TRBV5-1 and TRBJ2-1, with 7 bases fitting TRBD2. The V gene's germline CDR1 is SGHRS and CDR2 YFSETQ. The CDR3 is 15 residues long. After removal of 0 bases from V and 7 bases from J, the junction contained 7 bases not matched to a gene. The full variable domain, in which reference TRBV5-1 and TRBJ2-1 provide the parts outside the CDR3, is KAGVTQTPRYLIKTRGQQVTLSCSPISGHRSVSWYQQTPGQGLQFLFEYFSETQRNKGNFPGRFSGRQFSNSRSEMNVSTLELGDSALYLCASSLGVGAGNEQFFGPGTRLTVL.

This clonotype has a single count. This rearrangement joins TRBV6-5 to TRBJ2-1, with D possibly being TRBD2 (5 bases). This CDR3 is 16 amino acids long. The germline V and J ends were trimmed by 0 bases and 0 bases, with 9 bases remaining between them. Germline V lookup: CDR1 MNHEY, CDR2 SVGAGI. CDR3 sequence (DNA): TGTGCCAGCAGTTACTCGCGGGCGGACTCCTACAATGAGCAGTTCTTC. It translates to CASSYSRADSYNEQFF.

The sample holds a few counts of this clonotype. The chain carries TRBV20-1 and TRBJ1-5, with D possibly matching TRBD1 (6 bases). The CDR3 consists of 12 residues. V was cut by 4 bases and J by 6 bases, with 10 bases left in between. Germline CDR1 DFQATT, CDR2 SNEGSKA (reference sequence). The CDR3, as DNA: TGCAGTGCTAACAGGGCATCTCAGCCCCAGCATTTT. It yields the protein CSANRASQPQHF.

This clonotype was found a few times. V usage is TRBV6-2 or TRBV6-3 and J usage is TRBJ2-7; possibly TRBD1 for D (6 bases). This CDR3 has 12 residues. V lost 10 bases, J lost 4 bases, and 14 bases lay in between. Germline CDR1 and CDR2: MNHEY and SVGEGT. CDR3 DNA sequence: TGTGCCACCGGACAGTTTGGTTACGAGCAGTACTTC. It codes for CATGQFGYEQYF.

The V and J genes are TRBV19 and TRBJ1-5; weak D call: TRBD1 (6 bases). Germline V CDR1 and CDR2: LNHDA, SQIVND (reference sequence). The V end lost 8 bases, the J end lost 1 base, and 9 bases lay between the germline ends. The CDR3 runs 13 residues. CDR3 DNA: TGTGCCAGTGCACAGGGAAGCAATCAGCCCCAGCATTTT. Translated, it gives CASAQGSNQPQHF.

This clonotype was counted a few times. The V gene is TRBV20-1, the J gene TRBJ2-5; TRBD2 matches 12 bases. The CDR3 runs to 18 residues. Germline CDR1 DFQATT, CDR2 SNEGSKA (reference sequence). V dropped 1 base and J dropped 1; count of bases not matched to a gene: 10. The chain's CDR3 is CSARAWLAGGTGQETQYF. The CDR3 coding sequence is TGCAGTGCTAGAGCATGGCTAGCGGGAGGGACGGGCCAAGAGACCCAGTACTTC.

This clonotype was picked up a small number of times. The chain uses TRBV20-1 and TRBJ1-3; D unclear. Germline V lookup: CDR1 DFQATT, CDR2 SNEGSKA (reference sequence). There are 13 residues in the CDR3. V was trimmed by 6 bases and J by 0 bases, leaving 9 bases between them. The CDR3 DNA sequence: TGCAGTGCATTGATCGCCTCTGGAAACACCATATATTTT. Protein: CSALIASGNTIYF.

This chain joins TRBV6-1 and TRBJ2-7, with D possibly TRBD1 on 6 matching bases. CDR1 and CDR2 from the germline V gene are MNHNS and SASEGT. This CDR3 spans 14 amino acids. Trimming took 5 bases from V and 3 from J, leaving 14 bases between them. CDR3: CASSPTGQYYEQYF. CDR3 nucleotides: TGTGCCAGCAGTCCCACAGGACAGTACTACGAGCAGTACTTC.

This clonotype was seen more than once but under ten times. The junction departs from the called germline gene at one end, perhaps through a read error. This chain links TRBV10-3 with TRBJ2-3, with TRBD2 matching 7 bases. CDR3 length equals 14 residues. Germline values: CDR1 ENHRY, CDR2 SYGVKD. The CDR3 sequence is CASSDRLATDTQYF. DNA of the CDR3: TGTGCCAGCAGTGATCGACTAGCAACAGATACGCAGTATTTT.

In its sample, this clonotype was seen a few times. The J gene is TRBJ2-3, the V gene TRBV5-1, with D unclear. CDR1 and CDR2 from the germline V gene are SGHRS and YFSETQ. The CDR3 loop spans 14 amino acids. The V gene lost 0 bases and the J gene lost 4 bases, with 9 bases spanning the gap. In DNA, the CDR3 is TGCGCCAGCAGCTTGGTCTGGGCTGCAGATACGCAGTATTTT. It encodes CASSLVWAADTQYF.

The CDR3 nucleotides read TGTGCCAGCGGCCGCGGACAGGGATACAATGAGCAGTTCTTC. The encoded protein is CASGRGQGYNEQFF. The chain couples TRBV5-6 to TRBJ2-1, with TRBD1 identical over 8 bases. Germline V lookup: CDR1 SGHDT, CDR2 YYEEEE. This CDR3 is built from 14 residues. V was clipped by 7 bases and J by 4 bases; unmatched bases: 7.

V is TRBV4-2 and J is TRBJ2-1; 9 bases fit TRBD2. The CDR3 spans 16 residues. The junction had 3 bases not matched to a gene; V was cut back by 1 base and J by 2 bases. The germline V gene has CDR1 LGHNA and CDR2 YNFKEQ. The CDR3 DNA is TGTGCCAGCAGCCAAGTCGCGGGAGGGCCCTACAATGAGCAGTTCTTC. It is translated as CASSQVAGGPYNEQFF.

This clonotype was observed a handful of times. The chain is built from TRBV12-3 or TRBV12-4 and TRBJ2-6, with 7 bases matching TRBD1. The CDR3 has 17 amino acids. Trimming took 2 bases from V and 0 from J; bases not matched to a gene: 4. CDR3 protein: CASSLQGVISGANVLTF. Written as DNA, the CDR3 is TGTGCCAGCAGTTTACAGGGGGTAATCTCTGGGGCCAACGTCCTGACTTTC.